The clone carrying this TCR beta chain was seen just once. This sample is drawn from a study of blood T cell repertoires in COVID-19. On the study more broadly: Sites in the United States, Italy and Spain provided acute and convalescent COVID-19 samples.

Libraries were prepared by immunoSEQ multiplex PCR; TCRdb keeps only in-frame clonotypes and omits some of them. Of some 150,000 clones listed, roughly 88% are singletons. V lost 10 bases and J lost 4, with 19 bases in between. The CDR3 sequence is 14 residues long. The germline CDR1 and CDR2 sequences are SEHNR and FQNEAQ (reference sequence). The rearrangement links TRBV7-9 to TRBJ1-2; D possibly corresponds to TRBD1 (5 bases). Source material: PBMCs or T cells enriched from blood (not recorded which). This clonotype originated in a woman aged 25-40 years with acute COVID-19. In nucleotides, the CDR3 is TGTGCCACGGACGAACCAGGGAAAGCCTATGGCTACACCTTC. It specifies CATDEPGKAYGYTF.